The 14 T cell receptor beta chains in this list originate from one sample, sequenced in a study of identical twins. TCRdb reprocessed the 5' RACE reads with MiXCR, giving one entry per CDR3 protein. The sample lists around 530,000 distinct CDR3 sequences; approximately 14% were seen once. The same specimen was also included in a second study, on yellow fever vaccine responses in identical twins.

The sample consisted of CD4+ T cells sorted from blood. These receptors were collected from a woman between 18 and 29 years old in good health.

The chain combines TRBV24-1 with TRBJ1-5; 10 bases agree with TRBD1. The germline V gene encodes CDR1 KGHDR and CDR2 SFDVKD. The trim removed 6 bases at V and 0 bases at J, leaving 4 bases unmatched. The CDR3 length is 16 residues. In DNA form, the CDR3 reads TGTGCCACCAGTCCCGACAGGGGGCCTAGCAATCAGCCCCAGCATTTT. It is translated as CATSPDRGPSNQPQHF.

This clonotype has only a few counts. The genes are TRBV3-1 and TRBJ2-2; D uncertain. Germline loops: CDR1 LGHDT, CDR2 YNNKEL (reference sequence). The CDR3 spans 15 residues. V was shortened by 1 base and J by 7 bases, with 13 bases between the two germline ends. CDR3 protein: CASSQGMSVGGELFF. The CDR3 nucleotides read TGTGCCAGCAGCCAAGGGATGAGCGTCGGCGGGGAGCTGTTTTTT.

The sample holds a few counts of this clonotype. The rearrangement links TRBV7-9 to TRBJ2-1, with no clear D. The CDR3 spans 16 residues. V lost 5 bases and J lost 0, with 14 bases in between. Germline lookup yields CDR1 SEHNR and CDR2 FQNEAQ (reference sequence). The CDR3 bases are TGTGCCAGCAGCGTAATTTTTAGTTCCTCCTACAATGAGCAGTTCTTC. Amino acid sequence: CASSVIFSSSYNEQFF.

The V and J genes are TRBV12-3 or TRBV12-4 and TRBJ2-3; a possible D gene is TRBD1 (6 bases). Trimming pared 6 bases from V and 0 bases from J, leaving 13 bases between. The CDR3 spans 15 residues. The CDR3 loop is CASRKDRTSTDTQYF. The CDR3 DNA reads TGTGCCAGCAGAAAGGACAGAACGAGCACAGATACGCAGTATTTT.

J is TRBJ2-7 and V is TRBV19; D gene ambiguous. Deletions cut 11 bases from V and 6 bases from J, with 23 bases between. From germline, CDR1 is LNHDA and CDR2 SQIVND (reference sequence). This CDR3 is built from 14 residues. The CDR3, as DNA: TGTGCCGTGGGGATAGGGCGATTAAACCGCGAGCAGTACTTC. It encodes CAVGIGRLNREQYF.

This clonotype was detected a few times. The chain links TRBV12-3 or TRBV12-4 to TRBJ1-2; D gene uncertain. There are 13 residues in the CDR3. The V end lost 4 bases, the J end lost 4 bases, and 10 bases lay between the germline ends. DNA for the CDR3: TGTGCCAGCAGTTCCCGTTGGATCTATGGCTACACCTTC. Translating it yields CASSSRWIYGYTF.

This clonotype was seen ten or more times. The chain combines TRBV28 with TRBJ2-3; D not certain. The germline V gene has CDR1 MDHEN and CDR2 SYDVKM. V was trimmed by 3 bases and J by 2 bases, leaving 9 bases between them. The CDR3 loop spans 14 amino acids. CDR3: CASSFAGPTDTQYF. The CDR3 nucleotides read TGTGCCAGCAGTTTTGCCGGCCCCACAGATACGCAGTATTTT.

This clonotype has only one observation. In DNA form, the CDR3 reads TGCAGTGCTAGACCGGGAACACTTCGTGGAGAGCAGTACTTC. Translation gives CSARPGTLRGEQYF. This chain uses TRBV20-1 with TRBJ2-7; a weak D match, TRBD2 (5 bases). There are 14 residues in the CDR3. V was clipped by 2 bases and J by 7 bases, with 18 bases between them. The germline gives CDR1 DFQATT, CDR2 SNEGSKA (reference sequence).

CDR3 in amino acids: CASSLVLAGADTQYF. The CDR3 coding sequence is TGTGCCAGCAGCTTAGTACTAGCTGGCGCAGATACGCAGTATTTT. The J gene is TRBJ2-3, the V gene TRBV11-2; tentatively, D is TRBD2 (6 bases). The germline gives CDR1 SGHAT, CDR2 FQNNGV. The CDR3 runs 15 residues. The ends were cut back, 1 base at V and 4 bases at J, with 12 bases in the middle. The variable domain in full, completed from reference TRBV11-2 and TRBJ2-3, reads EAGVAQSPRYKIIEKRQSVAFWCNPISGHATLYWYQQILGQGPKLLIQFQNNGVVDDSQLPKDRFSAERLKGVDSTLKIQPAKLEDSAVYLCASSLVLAGADTQYFGPGTRLTVL.

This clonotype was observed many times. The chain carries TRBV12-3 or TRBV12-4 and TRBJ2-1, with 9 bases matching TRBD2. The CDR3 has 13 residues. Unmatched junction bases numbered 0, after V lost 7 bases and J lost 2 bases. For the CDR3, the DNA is TGTGCCAGCACTAGCGGGACCTACAATGAGCAGTTCTTC. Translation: CASTSGTYNEQFF.

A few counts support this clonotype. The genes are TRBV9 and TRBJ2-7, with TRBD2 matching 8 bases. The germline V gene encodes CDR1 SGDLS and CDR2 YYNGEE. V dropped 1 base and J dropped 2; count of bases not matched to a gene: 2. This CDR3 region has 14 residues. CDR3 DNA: TGTGCCAGCAGCGTACTAGCGGGCCCCTACGAGCAGTACTTC. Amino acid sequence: CASSVLAGPYEQYF.

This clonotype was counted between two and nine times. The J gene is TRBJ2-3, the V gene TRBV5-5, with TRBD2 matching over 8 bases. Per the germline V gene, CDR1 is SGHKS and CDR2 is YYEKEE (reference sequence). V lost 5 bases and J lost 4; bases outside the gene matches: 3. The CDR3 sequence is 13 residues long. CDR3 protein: CASRGLAADTQYF. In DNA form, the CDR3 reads TGTGCCAGCAGAGGACTAGCTGCAGATACGCAGTATTTT.

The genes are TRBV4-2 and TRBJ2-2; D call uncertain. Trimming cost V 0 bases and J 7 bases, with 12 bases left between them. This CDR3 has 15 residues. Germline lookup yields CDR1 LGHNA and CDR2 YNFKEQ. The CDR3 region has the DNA TGTGCCAGCAGCCAAGAAGGTCTTGTCCTCGGGGAGCTGTTTTTT. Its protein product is CASSQEGLVLGELFF.

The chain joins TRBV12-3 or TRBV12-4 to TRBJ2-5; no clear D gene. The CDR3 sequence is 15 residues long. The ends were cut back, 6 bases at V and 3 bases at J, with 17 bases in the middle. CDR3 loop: CASSQDPHRKETQYF. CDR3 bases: TGTGCCAGCAGCCAAGACCCACACCGGAAAGAGACCCAGTACTTC.